The source of this T cell receptor beta chain is a study of beta chain features in type 1 diabetes. Looking at the study overall: Healthy donors and patients had similar age, gender and cell yields.

Points from the study as a whole: Across all four CD4+ subsets, people with type 1 diabetes showed modestly shorter TCRB CDR3s. The study found that naive, central memory and Treg TCRB repertoires appeared more similar in patients than in healthy donors.

The authors reverse transcribed all of the isolated RNA, so sequencing captured expressed TCRB transcripts. Repertoires were generated with immunoSEQ multiplex PCR, while TCRdb's copy carries only in-frame clones and drops some. The repertoire has fewer than 150,000 clones, about 7.1% of them found once; the top ten carry roughly 1.5%. As concerns this clone: Its antigen is still unknown.

Germline values: CDR1 SGDLS, CDR2 YYNGEE. V was clipped by 4 bases and J by 3 bases, with 13 bases between them. There are 15 residues in the CDR3. The source of this sequence is a woman in her 30s in good health. The sequenced sample consisted of central memory CD4+ T cells from blood. The chain links TRBV9 to TRBJ1-4; D gene unclear. The CDR3 is CASSPRAVSNEKLFF. The CDR3 DNA follows: TGTGCCAGCAGCCCGAGGGCGGTTTCTAATGAAAAACTGTTTTTT. Variable domain in full (rest from reference TRBV9 and TRBJ1-4): DSGVTQTPKHLITATGQRVTLRCSPRSGDLSVYWYQQSLDQGLQFLIQYYNGEERAKGNILERFSAQQFPDLHSELNLSSLELGDSALYFCASSPRAVSNEKLFFGSGTQLSVL.